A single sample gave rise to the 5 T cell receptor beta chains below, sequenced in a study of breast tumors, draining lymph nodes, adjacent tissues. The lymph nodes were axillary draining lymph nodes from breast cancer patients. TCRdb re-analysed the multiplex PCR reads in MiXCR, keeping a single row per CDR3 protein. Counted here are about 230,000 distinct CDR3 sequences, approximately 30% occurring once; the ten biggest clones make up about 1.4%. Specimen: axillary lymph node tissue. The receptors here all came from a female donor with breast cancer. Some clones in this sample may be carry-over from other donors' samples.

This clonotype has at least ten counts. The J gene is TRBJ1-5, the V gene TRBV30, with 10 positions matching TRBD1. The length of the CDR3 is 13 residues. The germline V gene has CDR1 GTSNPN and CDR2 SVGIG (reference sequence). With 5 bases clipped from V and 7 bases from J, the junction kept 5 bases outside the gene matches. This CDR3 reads CAWGQGVDQPQHF. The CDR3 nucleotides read TGTGCCTGGGGACAGGGGGTTGACCAGCCCCAGCATTTT.

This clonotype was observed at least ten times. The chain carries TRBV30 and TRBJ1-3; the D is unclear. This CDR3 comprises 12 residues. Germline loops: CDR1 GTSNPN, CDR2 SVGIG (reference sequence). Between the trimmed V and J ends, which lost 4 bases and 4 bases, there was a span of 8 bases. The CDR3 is CAWKGRGNTIYF. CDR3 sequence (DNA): TGTGCCTGGAAAGGCCGGGGAAACACCATATATTTT.

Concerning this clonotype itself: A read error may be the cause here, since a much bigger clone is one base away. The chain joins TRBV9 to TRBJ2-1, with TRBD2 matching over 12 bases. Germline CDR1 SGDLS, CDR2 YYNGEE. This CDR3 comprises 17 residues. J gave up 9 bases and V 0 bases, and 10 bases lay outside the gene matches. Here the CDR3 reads CASSVALLAGGRTEQFF. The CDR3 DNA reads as TGTGCCAGCAGCGTAGCCCTACTAGCGGGAGGAAGAACTGAGCAGTTCTTC.

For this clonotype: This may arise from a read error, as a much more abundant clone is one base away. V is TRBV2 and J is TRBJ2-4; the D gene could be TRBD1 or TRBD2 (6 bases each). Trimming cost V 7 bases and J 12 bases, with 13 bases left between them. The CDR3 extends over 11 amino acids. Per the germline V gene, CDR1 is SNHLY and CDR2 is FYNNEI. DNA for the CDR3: TGTGCCAGCAACAGGGAGGACACTCAGTACTTC. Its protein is CASNREDTQYF.

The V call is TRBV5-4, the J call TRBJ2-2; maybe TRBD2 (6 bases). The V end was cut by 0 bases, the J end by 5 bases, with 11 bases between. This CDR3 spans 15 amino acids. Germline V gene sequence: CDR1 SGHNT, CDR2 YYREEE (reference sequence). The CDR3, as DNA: TGTGCCAGCAGCTTGGGGGAAAGCGGGACCGGGGAGCTGTTTTTT. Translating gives CASSLGESGTGELFF.